This section outlines one T cell receptor beta chain sequence together with its context. What it recognizes is unknown. These data come from a study of T cell responses to AZD1222 COVID-19 vaccine. Findings and caveats of the study: A reported finding is that nearly half of spike-specific TCRs target unmutated variant regions. Only 5 or 6 individuals given AZD1222 were seropositive at baseline.

TCRdb's table, derived via immunoSEQ multiplex PCR, lists solely in-frame clones and lacks some. The sample consists of 90,000 to 130,000 clones, over 75% of them appearing once. V lost 5 bases, J lost 3 bases, and 1 base stayed unmatched. This CDR3 comprises 13 residues. CDR1 SGHAT and CDR2 FQDESV come from the germline V gene (reference sequence). The receptor's source is an adult in good health. This sequence joins TRBV11-1 and TRBJ1-1; 9 bases agree with TRBD1. Material: peripheral blood, obtained on day 0 of AZD1222 vaccination. The CDR3 sequence is CASSRDRDTEAFF. The CDR3 region has the DNA TGTGCCAGCAGCCGGGACAGGGACACTGAAGCTTTCTTT.